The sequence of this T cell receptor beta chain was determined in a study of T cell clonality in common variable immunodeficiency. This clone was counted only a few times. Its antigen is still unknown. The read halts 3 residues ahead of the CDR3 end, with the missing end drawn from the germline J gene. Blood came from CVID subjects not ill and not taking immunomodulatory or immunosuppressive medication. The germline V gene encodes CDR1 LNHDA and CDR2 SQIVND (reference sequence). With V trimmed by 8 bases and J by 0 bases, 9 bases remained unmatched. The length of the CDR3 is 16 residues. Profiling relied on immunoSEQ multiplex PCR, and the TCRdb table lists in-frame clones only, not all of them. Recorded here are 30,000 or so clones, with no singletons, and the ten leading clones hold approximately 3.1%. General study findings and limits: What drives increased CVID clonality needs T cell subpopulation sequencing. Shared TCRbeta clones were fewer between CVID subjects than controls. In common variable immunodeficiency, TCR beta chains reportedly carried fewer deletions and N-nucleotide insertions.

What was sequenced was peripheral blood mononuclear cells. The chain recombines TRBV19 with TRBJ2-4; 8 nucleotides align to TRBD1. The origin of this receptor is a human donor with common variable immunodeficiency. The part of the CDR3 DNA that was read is TGTGCCAGTTCCCTCGGGACAGGACTAGCCAAAAACATT. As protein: CASSLGTGLAKNI. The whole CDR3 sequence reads CASSLGTGLAKNIQYF.